Sequencing of this TCR beta chain was carried out in a study of radiotherapy plus CTLA-4 blockade in lung cancer. This clone was recorded a few times. The V gene lost 5 bases and the J gene lost 6 bases, with 14 bases spanning the gap. This CDR3 contains 13 residues. The germline V gene encodes CDR1 SGHDT and CDR2 YYEEEE. The table came from immunoSEQ multiplex PCR; TCRdb's copy has only in-frame clones and leaves some out. This repertoire shows tens of thousands of clones, roughly 80% found once; its top ten account for 7.5%. Source: peripheral blood, taken from a patient treated with radiotherapy plus ipilimumab. The clonotype comes from a human donor with non-small cell lung cancer who had stable disease on radiotherapy plus ipilimumab. This chain links TRBV5-6 with TRBJ1-2; a weak D match, TRBD1 (6 bases). CDR3 DNA sequence: TGTGCCAGCAGTCCTTACAGGGTTCATGGCTACACCTTC. Translation gives CASSPYRVHGYTF. The variable domain in full, with the rest retrieved from reference TRBV5-6 and TRBJ1-2, is DAGVTQSPTHLIKTRGQQVTLRCSPKSGHDTVSWYQQALGQGPQFIFQYYEEEERQRGNFPDRFSGHQFPNYSSELNVNALLLGDSALYLCASSPYRVHGYTFGSGTRLTVV.